Presented here are 21 T cell receptor beta chains from one specimen sequenced in a study of blood T cell repertoires in COVID-19. TCRdb's table, derived via immunoSEQ multiplex PCR, lists solely in-frame clones and lacks some. Of about 250,000 clones in the sample, over 75% were seen once. Material: PBMCs or T cells enriched from blood (not recorded which). The receptors stem from a woman between 45 and 65 years old with acute COVID-19.

This clone has a single count. The chain is built from TRBV19 and TRBJ1-1; 7 bases align to TRBD1. The CDR3 has 14 amino acids. Trimming cost V 6 bases and J 1 base; bases outside gene matches: 5. The germline V gene encodes CDR1 LNHDA and CDR2 SQIVND (reference sequence). In DNA, the CDR3 is TGTGCCAGTAGGACAGGACAGGCGAACACTGAAGCTTTCTTT. It encodes CASRTGQANTEAFF.

The chain recombines TRBV6-5 with TRBJ1-1; no definite D call. The CDR3 consists of 15 residues. The V and J ends lost 2 bases and 6 bases respectively, with 16 bases between them. Germline-derived CDR1 and CDR2 are MNHEY and SVGAGI. The CDR3 loop reads CASSYPSGGKAEAFF. Here the CDR3 DNA reads TGTGCCAGCAGTTACCCGAGTGGAGGGAAAGCTGAAGCTTTCTTT.

This clone was counted between two and nine times. The gene calls are TRBV19 and TRBJ1-5; 11 nucleotides match TRBD1. Germline values: CDR1 LNHDA, CDR2 SQIVND (reference sequence). The CDR3 has 14 amino acids. The V segment lost 5 bases and the J segment 7 bases; nucleotides outside the gene matches: 4. The CDR3 sequence: CASSEGQGGQPQHF. CDR3 nucleotides: TGTGCCAGTAGTGAGGGACAGGGGGGACAGCCCCAGCATTTT.

This chain links TRBV12-3 or TRBV12-4 with TRBJ1-1; 7 nucleotides align to TRBD1. V gave up 6 bases and J gave up 1 base; unmatched junction bases: 2. CDR3 size: 13 residues. The CDR3 DNA reads TGTGCCAGCAGGGGGACAGAGAACACTGAAGCTTTCTTT. It specifies CASRGTENTEAFF.

The genes are TRBV12-3 or TRBV12-4 and TRBJ1-2; 8 bases align to TRBD1. Losses at the gene ends were 4 bases for V and 4 bases for J; bases not matched to a gene: 2. The CDR3 is 13 amino acids. CDR3 nucleotides: TGTGCCAGCAGTTGGGACAGGTCCTATGGCTACACCTTC. Translation gives CASSWDRSYGYTF.

The sample holds one count of this clone. The chain combines TRBV11-3 with TRBJ2-5; 8 bases map to TRBD1. The CDR3 loop spans 17 amino acids. V shed 5 bases and J 5 bases; nucleotides not matched to a gene: 16. Germline CDR1 and CDR2: SGHNT and YENEEA. CDR3 region: CASSRGVGTGERETQYF. Written as DNA, the CDR3 is TGTGCCAGCAGCCGAGGGGTCGGGACAGGCGAGCGGGAGACCCAGTACTTC.

CDR3 sequence (DNA): TGCGCCAGCAGCTCGGGACAGGGGTTGAACACTGAAGCTTTCTTT. Its protein is CASSSGQGLNTEAFF. The chain combines TRBV5-1 with TRBJ1-1; the match to TRBD1 covers 10 bases. The CDR3 length is 15 residues. Germline CDR1 is SGHRS and CDR2 is YFSETQ. The ends lost 3 bases at V and 0 bases at J; junction bases unmatched: 2. Full variable domain (rest looked up from reference TRBV5-1 and TRBJ1-1): KAGVTQTPRYLIKTRGQQVTLSCSPISGHRSVSWYQQTPGQGLQFLFEYFSETQRNKGNFPGRFSGRQFSNSRSEMNVSTLELGDSALYLCASSSGQGLNTEAFFGQGTRLTVV.

The chain is built from TRBV30 and TRBJ1-6, with 7 bases identical to TRBD1. After removal of 1 base from V and 8 bases from J, the junction contained 2 bases not matched to a gene. The CDR3 runs 13 residues. Per the germline V gene, CDR1 is GTSNPN and CDR2 is SVGIG (reference sequence). CDR3: CAWSGDRYSPLHF. The CDR3 coding sequence is TGTGCCTGGAGTGGGGACAGATATTCACCCCTCCACTTT.

J is TRBJ1-4 and V is TRBV5-1; D not certain. The CDR3 runs 14 residues. Germline V gives CDR1 SGHRS, CDR2 YFSETQ. Deletions cut 0 bases from V and 4 bases from J, with 7 bases between. The chain's CDR3 is CASSLGQINEKLFF. CDR3 sequence (DNA): TGCGCCAGCAGCTTGGGGCAGATTAATGAAAAACTGTTTTTT.

The chain uses TRBV2 and TRBJ2-7; a possible D gene is TRBD2 (6 bases). CDR1 is SNHLY, CDR2 FYNNEI, per germline. V was shortened by 3 bases and J by 1 base, with 13 bases between the two germline ends. There are 15 residues in the CDR3. The DNA for the CDR3 is TGTGCCAGCAGTGAGATAGCGGCGAATTCCTACGAGCAGTACTTC. Its translation: CASSEIAANSYEQYF. Drawing the rest from reference TRBV2 and TRBJ2-7, the complete variable domain is EPEVTQTPSHQVTQMGQEVILRCVPISNHLYFYWYRQILGQKVEFLVSFYNNEISEKSEIFDDQFSVERPDGSNFTLKIRSTKLEDSAMYFCASSEIAANSYEQYFGPGTRLTVT.

The rearrangement uses TRBV9 and TRBJ2-7, with a possible D match to TRBD1 (8 bases). There are 16 residues in the CDR3. Germline CDR1 is SGDLS and CDR2 is YYNGEE. V gave up 4 bases and J gave up 0 bases, with 17 bases separating them. The CDR3 DNA is TGTGCCAGCAGCTTGGGGGGGACAGGCAGCTCCTACGAGCAGTACTTC. Its translation is CASSLGGTGSSYEQYF.

This chain links TRBV6-5 with TRBJ2-2; 8 positions agree with TRBD1. CDR3 length: 14 residues. Germline V gene sequence: CDR1 MNHEY, CDR2 SVGAGI. With 7 bases clipped from V and 1 base from J, the junction kept 2 bases outside the gene matches. The CDR3 sequence: CASTRGRNTGELFF. The CDR3 DNA is TGTGCCAGCACCAGGGGGCGGAACACCGGGGAGCTGTTTTTT.

The chain recombines TRBV6-6 with TRBJ1-3; D perhaps matches TRBD1 (5 bases). The germline gives CDR1 MNHNY, CDR2 SVGAGI (reference sequence). The CDR3 covers 14 residues. Trimming took off 6 bases at V and 2 bases at J, with 11 bases between the two ends. The CDR3 nucleotides are TGTGCCAGCAGCCTCAGGGTAGCTGGAAACACCATATATTTT. Protein product: CASSLRVAGNTIYF.

The chain combines TRBV3-1 (or the pseudogene TRBV3-2) with TRBJ1-1, with a possible D match to TRBD1 (6 bases). Between the trimmed V and J ends, which lost 1 base and 5 bases, there was a span of 8 bases. Germline V gene data show CDR1 as LGHDT and CDR2 as YNNKEL (reference sequence). The CDR3 covers 13 residues. The CDR3 sequence is CASSQVGTTEAFF. In DNA, the CDR3 is TGTGCCAGCAGCCAAGTCGGGACAACTGAAGCTTTCTTT.

The chain recombines TRBV18 with TRBJ2-5, with 11 nucleotides matching TRBD1. Germline V gene sequence: CDR1 KGHSH, CDR2 LQKENI. J lost 2 bases, V lost 3 bases, and 11 bases had no gene match. The CDR3 loop spans 18 amino acids. The DNA for the CDR3 is TGTGCCAGCTCACCCCGGACAGGGGGCGCGGGTCGACAAGAGACCCAGTACTTC. Translating gives CASSPRTGGAGRQETQYF.

This chain uses TRBV19 with TRBJ1-5; D unresolved. The CDR3 runs 15 residues. V lost 6 bases, J lost 4 bases, and 16 bases lay in between. Germline CDR1 and CDR2: LNHDA and SQIVND (reference sequence). CDR3 amino acids: CASRAAGMGNQPQHF. CDR3 nucleotide sequence: TGTGCCAGTAGGGCCGCCGGGATGGGAAATCAGCCCCAGCATTTT.

The chain has TRBV6-5 and TRBJ2-5, with D perhaps TRBD2 (5 bases). With 4 bases removed from V and 2 bases from J, the gap between germline ends came to 8 bases. Germline V lookup: CDR1 MNHEY, CDR2 SVGAGI. This CDR3 region has 13 residues. CDR3 amino acids: CASSSPGQETQYF. CDR3 nucleotide sequence: TGTGCCAGCAGTTCCCCGGGGCAAGAGACCCAGTACTTC.

V gene TRBV7-9 combines with J gene TRBJ1-1; the D gene is possibly TRBD1 (6 bases). Germline CDR1 and CDR2: SEHNR and FQNEAQ (reference sequence). The CDR3 spans 15 residues. Trimming cost V 6 bases and J 5 bases, with 19 bases left between them. In DNA, the CDR3 is TGTGCCAGCAGATCAAGGGACACCTTAGGGACTGAAGCTTTCTTT. It encodes CASRSRDTLGTEAFF.

The V gene is TRBV14, the J gene TRBJ1-4; 8 positions agree with TRBD1. Germline loops: CDR1 SGHDN, CDR2 FVKESK. The CDR3 is made up of 15 amino acids. The J segment lost 9 bases and the V segment lost 4 bases, leaving 10 bases of the junction unmatched. The CDR3 sequence is CASSPSAGGVKKLFF. In DNA form, the CDR3 reads TGTGCCAGCAGCCCCTCGGCAGGGGGCGTGAAAAAACTGTTTTTT.

The chain couples TRBV10-1 to TRBJ2-6, with no clear D. V was pared by 1 base and J by 0 bases, with 16 bases between. CDR3 length: 19 residues. Germline CDR1 and CDR2: WNHNN and SYGVQD (reference sequence). As DNA, the CDR3 is TGCGCCAGCAGTGAGTTAACAGCCAGTAGTTACTCTGGGGCCAACGTCCTGACTTTC. This encodes CASSELTASSYSGANVLTF.

The chain employs TRBV19 and TRBJ1-1; the match to TRBD1 covers 8 bases. The J segment lost 6 bases and the V segment lost 1 base, leaving 10 bases of the junction unmatched. The CDR3 covers 16 residues. The germline V gene has CDR1 LNHDA and CDR2 SQIVND (reference sequence). CDR3 coding DNA: TGTGCCAGTAGTATAGGTCCAGGGGGCCAGCGGCCTGAAGCTTTCTTT. Translation gives CASSIGPGGQRPEAFF.